These 9 T cell receptor beta chains were sequenced from one sample in a study of shared T cell receptors in the human thymus. Using immunoSEQ multiplex PCR, the repertoire was profiled, and TCRdb retains in-frame clones only, with some absent. In the table there are about 660,000 clones, roughly 90% of which are singletons. The sample also formed part of further work on human thymus T cells.

The sequencing input was thymocytes. Receptor source: a boy under three years old with a congenital heart defect.

V usage is TRBV19 and J usage is TRBJ2-1; 7 positions agree with TRBD2. This CDR3 spans 14 amino acids. CDR1 LNHDA and CDR2 SQIVND come from the germline V gene (reference sequence). The V gene end was trimmed by 3 bases and the J gene end by 10 bases; junction bases not matched to a gene: 9. The CDR3 reads CASSILLRREEQFF. DNA for the CDR3: TGTGCCAGTAGTATCCTCCTGAGGCGGGAGGAGCAGTTCTTC.

The chain joins TRBV18 to TRBJ2-7; perhaps TRBD2 as D (5 bases). The germline V gene encodes CDR1 KGHSH and CDR2 LQKENI. Trimming stripped 6 bases from V and 5 bases from J, with 11 bases between. This CDR3 spans 12 amino acids. This CDR3 is CASSSSRHEQYF. CDR3 DNA: TGTGCCAGCTCGTCTAGCAGGCACGAGCAGTACTTC.

The chain recombines TRBV13 with TRBJ2-1; D gene unclear. The V end was cut by 1 base, the J end by 10 bases, with 8 bases between. Looked up from germline, CDR1 is PRHDT and CDR2 is FYEKMQ (reference sequence). CDR3 size: 12 residues. The CDR3 bases are TGTGCCAGCAGCTTAGCGGGTGAGGAGCAGTTCTTC. This gives the protein CASSLAGEEQFF.

This clone has only a few counts. The chain recombines TRBV12-5 with TRBJ1-1; possible D gene TRBD1, 6 bases. Germline V lookup: CDR1 LGHNT, CDR2 FRNRAP. The V and J ends lost 3 bases and 8 bases respectively, with 16 bases between them. This CDR3 spans 14 amino acids. The CDR3 loop reads CASGFPSEQGEAFF. CDR3 nucleotide sequence: TGTGCTAGTGGTTTCCCGTCAGAACAGGGCGAAGCTTTCTTT.

This chain links TRBV6-1 with TRBJ2-5; the match to TRBD1 covers 7 bases. Trimming took 0 bases from V and 5 from J; bases not matched to a gene: 6. Per the germline V gene, CDR1 is MNHNS and CDR2 is SASEGT. The CDR3 sequence is 15 residues long. Here the CDR3 DNA reads TGTGCCAGCAGTGAAGCGGGACAGTGCGGGGAGACCCAGTACTTC. It is translated as CASSEAGQCGETQYF.

The V and J genes are TRBV11-2 and TRBJ2-2; the match to TRBD1 covers 8 bases. The CDR3 contains 17 residues. V shed 5 bases, J shed 4 bases, and the junction held 12 bases outside the gene matches. The germline V gene encodes CDR1 SGHAT and CDR2 FQNNGV. The CDR3 DNA is TGTGCCAGCAGCCCACGCCCAGGGGGCGCTGGCACCGGGGAGCTGTTTTTT. Translation gives CASSPRPGGAGTGELFF.

J is TRBJ2-1 and V is TRBV27; 8 bases fit TRBD1. Per the germline V gene, CDR1 is MNHEY and CDR2 is SMNVEV (reference sequence). The CDR3 consists of 15 residues. V dropped 9 bases and J dropped 8; count of bases not matched to a gene: 15. CDR3 loop: CASTPVPTGDDEQFF. DNA of the CDR3: TGTGCCAGTACCCCAGTACCGACAGGGGACGATGAGCAGTTCTTC.

This chain links TRBV6-4 with TRBJ2-3; 10 bases align to TRBD2. V was clipped by 0 bases and J by 0 bases; unmatched bases: 12. Germline CDR1 and CDR2: MRHNA and SNTAGT. This CDR3 has 20 residues. Here the CDR3 reads CASSDSMRLAGDPSTDTQYF. CDR3 coding DNA: TGTGCCAGCAGTGACTCGATGCGGCTAGCGGGAGATCCTAGCACAGATACGCAGTATTTT.

The V and J genes are TRBV27 and TRBJ2-7; TRBD1 agrees at 8 bases. Germline-derived CDR1 and CDR2 are MNHEY and SMNVEV (reference sequence). The CDR3 is made up of 14 amino acids. V gave up 1 base and J gave up 6 bases; unmatched junction bases: 5. The CDR3 reads CASSLLGQASEQYF. In DNA form, the CDR3 reads TGTGCCAGCAGTTTATTGGGACAGGCGAGCGAGCAGTACTTC.